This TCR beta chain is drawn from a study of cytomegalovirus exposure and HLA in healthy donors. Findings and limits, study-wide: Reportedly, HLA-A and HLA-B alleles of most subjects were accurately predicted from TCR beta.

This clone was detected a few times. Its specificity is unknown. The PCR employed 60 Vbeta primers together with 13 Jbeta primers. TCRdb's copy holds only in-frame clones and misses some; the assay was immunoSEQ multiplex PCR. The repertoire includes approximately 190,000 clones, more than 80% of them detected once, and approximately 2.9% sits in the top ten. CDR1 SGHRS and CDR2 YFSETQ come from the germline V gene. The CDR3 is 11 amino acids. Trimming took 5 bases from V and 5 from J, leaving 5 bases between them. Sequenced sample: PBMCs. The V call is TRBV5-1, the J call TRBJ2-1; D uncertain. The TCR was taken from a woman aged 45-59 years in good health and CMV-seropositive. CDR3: CASRLDNEQFF. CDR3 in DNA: TGCGCCAGCAGATTAGACAATGAGCAGTTCTTC.